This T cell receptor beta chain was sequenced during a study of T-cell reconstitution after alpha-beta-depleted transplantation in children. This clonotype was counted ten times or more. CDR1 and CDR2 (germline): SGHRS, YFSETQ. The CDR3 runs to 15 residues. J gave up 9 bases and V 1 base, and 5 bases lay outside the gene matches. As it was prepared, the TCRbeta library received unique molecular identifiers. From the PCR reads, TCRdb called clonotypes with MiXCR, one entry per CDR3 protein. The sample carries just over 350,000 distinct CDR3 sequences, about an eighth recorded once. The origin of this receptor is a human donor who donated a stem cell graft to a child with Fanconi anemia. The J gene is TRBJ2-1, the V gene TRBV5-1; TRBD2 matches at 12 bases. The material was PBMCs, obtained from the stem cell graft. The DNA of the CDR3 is TGCGCCAGCAGCTTGCAGGGACTAGCGGGTTTTGAGCAGTTCTTC. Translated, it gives CASSLQGLAGFEQFF.